The following is a T cell receptor (beta chain) sequence with its context. As yet, its antigen is unknown. The sample belongs to a study of T cell responses to AZD1222 COVID-19 vaccine. Libraries were prepared by immunoSEQ multiplex PCR; TCRdb keeps only in-frame clonotypes and omits some of them. The sample shows about 120,000 clones, over 75% of them seen only once. The CDR3 is 15 amino acids. Germline V gene sequence: CDR1 SQVTM, CDR2 ANQGSEA. Trimming pared 6 bases from V and 5 bases from J, leaving 19 bases between. The study's findings and limits: Across the whole spike, CD4 TCRs peaked at regions 160-218 and 743-854.

This receptor was obtained from an adult who received the MenACWY meningococcal vaccine as a control. The sequencing here drew on peripheral blood, taken 28 days after the second dose of the MenACWY control vaccine. The chain links TRBV29-1 to TRBJ2-2; the D gene is possibly TRBD2 (8 bases). The CDR3 region is CSVIAGQPGTGELFF. CDR3 coding DNA: TGCAGCGTAATAGCGGGACAGCCTGGGACCGGGGAGCTGTTTTTT.